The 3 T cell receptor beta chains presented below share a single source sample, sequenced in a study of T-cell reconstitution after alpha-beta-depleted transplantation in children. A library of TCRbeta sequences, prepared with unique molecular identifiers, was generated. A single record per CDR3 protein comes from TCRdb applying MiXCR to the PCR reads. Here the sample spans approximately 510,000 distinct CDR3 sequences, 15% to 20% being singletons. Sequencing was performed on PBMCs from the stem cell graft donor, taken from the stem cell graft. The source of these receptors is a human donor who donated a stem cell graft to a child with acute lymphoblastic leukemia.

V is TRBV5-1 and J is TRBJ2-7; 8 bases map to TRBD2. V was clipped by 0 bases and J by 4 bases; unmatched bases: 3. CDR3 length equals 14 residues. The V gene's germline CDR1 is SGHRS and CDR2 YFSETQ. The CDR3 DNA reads TGCGCCAGCAGCTTGGACCTAGCGGGTTACGAGCAGTACTTC. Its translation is CASSLDLAGYEQYF.

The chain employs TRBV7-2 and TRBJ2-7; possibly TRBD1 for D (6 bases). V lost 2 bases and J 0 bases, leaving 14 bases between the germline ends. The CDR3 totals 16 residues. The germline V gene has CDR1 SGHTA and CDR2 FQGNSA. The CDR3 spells CASSLHHRADSYEQYF. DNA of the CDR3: TGTGCCAGCAGCTTACATCACAGGGCGGACTCCTACGAGCAGTACTTC.

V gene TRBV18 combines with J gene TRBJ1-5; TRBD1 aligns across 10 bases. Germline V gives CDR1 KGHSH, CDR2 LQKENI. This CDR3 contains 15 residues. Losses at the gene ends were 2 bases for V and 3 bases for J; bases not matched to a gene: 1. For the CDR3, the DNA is TGTGCCAGCTCACCAGACAGGGGGCTCAATCAGCCCCAGCATTTT. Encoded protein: CASSPDRGLNQPQHF.